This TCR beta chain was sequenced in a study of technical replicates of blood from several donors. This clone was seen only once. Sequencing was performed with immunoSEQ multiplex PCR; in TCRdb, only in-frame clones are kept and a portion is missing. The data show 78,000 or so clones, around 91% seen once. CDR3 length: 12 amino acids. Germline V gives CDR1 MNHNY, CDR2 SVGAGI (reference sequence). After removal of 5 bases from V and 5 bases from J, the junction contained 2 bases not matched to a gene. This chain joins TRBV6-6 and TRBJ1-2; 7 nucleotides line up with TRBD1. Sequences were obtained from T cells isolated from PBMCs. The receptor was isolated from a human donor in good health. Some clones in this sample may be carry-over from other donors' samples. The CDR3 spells CASSGTDYGYTF. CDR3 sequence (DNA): TGTGCCAGCAGTGGGACAGATTATGGCTACACCTTC.